This T cell receptor beta chain was sequenced in a study of graft-versus-host responses after intestinal transplantation. About the study: Recipients obtained multivisceral, liver-intestinal, or isolated intestinal transplants. Uniformly, recipients were administered anti-thymocyte globulin induction with subsequent tacrolimus and steroids for around 3 years.

The germline gives CDR1 MNHNS, CDR2 SASEGT. Trimming cost V 3 bases and J 2 bases, with 11 bases left between them. The CDR3 is 14 amino acids. Here immunoSEQ multiplex PCR was the method, and the copy in TCRdb shows in-frame clones only, minus some. Of some 90,000 clones detected, about 93% appear once; the ten largest clones hold 0.45% to 0.6%. General study points: The presence of high graft-versus-host to host-versus-graft clonal ratios in allografts characterized patients with graft-donor T cell macrochimerism. Ileal or blood samples showed some GvH clones first, and such clones were also found in recipient marrow.

This clone was detected a few times. Its antigen is unknown. This receptor was identified in a human donor who received an intestinal transplant. The specimen comprised unstimulated CD8+ T cells sorted from spleen or lymph node cells, sampled before intestinal transplant. The genes are TRBV6-1 and TRBJ2-7; TRBD1 might be the D (5 bases). CDR3: CASSDWLQAYEQYF. CDR3 bases: TGTGCCAGCAGTGATTGGCTACAGGCCTACGAGCAGTACTTC.